This TCR beta chain is drawn from a study of glioma-infiltrating T cells. The iRepertoire nested amplicon-rescue multiplex PCR amplified TCR alpha and beta CDR3s from RNA. Using its own MiXCR run on the multiplex PCR reads, TCRdb lists one record per CDR3 protein. The top ten hold roughly 6.8% of the sample, which has about 45,000 distinct CDR3 sequences, 20% to 25% seen once. This clonotype was counted a few times. Its antigen is currently unknown. Study observations and caveats: Above-expected tissue-blood divergence occurred in all gliomas, most in low-grade ones.

This CDR3 comprises 16 residues. Deletions cut 0 bases from V and 2 bases from J, with 10 bases between. The germline CDR1 and CDR2 sequences are MGHRA and YSYEKL. The chain joins TRBV4-1 to TRBJ1-4; D is unresolved. The sequence derives from a human donor with low-grade glioma or glioblastoma, undergoing nonglioma brain surgery, or in good health (not recorded which). The sequenced sample consisted of glioma tissue, nonneoplastic brain tissue, or PBMCs (not recorded which). The chain's CDR3 is CASSQDLGSTNEKLFF. For the CDR3, the DNA is TGCGCCAGCAGCCAAGATCTAGGTAGCACTAATGAAAAACTGTTTTTT.